The 6 T cell receptor beta chains presented below share a single source sample, sequenced in a study of blood T cell repertoires in COVID-19. Measured with immunoSEQ multiplex PCR; TCRdb has only the in-frame clones, and not every one. Of some 160,000 clones listed, 65% to 90% were seen once; the top ten hold 1.5% to 1.7%. The specimen sequenced was peripheral blood. These receptor sequences come from a human donor in a cohort sampled during active COVID-19.

The rearrangement uses TRBV7-2 and TRBJ2-6; 8 nucleotides line up with TRBD1. Germline V lookup: CDR1 SGHTA, CDR2 FQGNSA. The CDR3 spans 14 residues. V was pared by 8 bases and J by 2 bases, with 2 bases of the junction left unmatched. The CDR3 region is CASYRGTGANVLTF. DNA of the CDR3: TGTGCCAGCTACAGGGGGACTGGGGCCAACGTCCTGACTTTC.

The chain recombines TRBV28 with TRBJ1-2, with D tentatively TRBD1 (5 bases). Germline CDR1 and CDR2: MDHEN and SYDVKM. The CDR3 loop spans 15 amino acids. V lost 2 bases to trimming and J lost 0 bases, with 10 bases between them. CDR3 loop: CASSLAGPTNYGYTF. Written as DNA, the CDR3 is TGTGCCAGCAGTTTAGCGGGGCCAACTAACTATGGCTACACCTTC.

The chain joins TRBV7-2 to TRBJ1-1, with D perhaps TRBD1 (5 bases). Germline assignment: CDR1 SGHTA and CDR2 FQGNSA. The CDR3 is made up of 14 amino acids. V lost 1 base to trimming and J lost 0 bases, with 6 bases between them. The chain's CDR3 is CASSLEGVNTEAFF. The DNA for the CDR3 is TGTGCCAGCAGCTTAGAAGGGGTGAACACTGAAGCTTTCTTT.

The chain carries TRBV15 and TRBJ1-5; perhaps TRBD1 as D (5 bases). The CDR3 spans 15 residues. Germline V gene data show CDR1 as LNHNV and CDR2 as YYDKDF (reference sequence). The V and J ends lost 1 base and 7 bases respectively, with 14 bases between them. CDR3: CATSRVGGSGQPQHF. The CDR3 bases are TGTGCCACCAGCAGAGTTGGGGGGTCAGGGCAGCCCCAGCATTTT. Drawing the rest from reference TRBV15 and TRBJ1-5, the complete variable domain is DAMVIQNPRYQVTQFGKPVTLSCSQTLNHNVMYWYQQKSSQAPKLLFHYYDKDFNNEADTPDNFQSRRPNTSFCFLDIRSPGLGDTAMYLCATSRVGGSGQPQHFGDGTRLSIL.

The CDR3 DNA follows: TGCGCCAGCAGCATCTTAGCGGGAGGCTCCTACAATGAGCAGTTCTTC. Translating it yields CASSILAGGSYNEQFF. J is TRBJ2-1 and V is TRBV5-1; 10 nucleotides line up with TRBD2. Germline-derived CDR1 and CDR2 are SGHRS and YFSETQ. The CDR3 runs 16 residues. V trimming: 4 bases; J trimming: 0 bases; junction bases outside the gene matches: 4. Variable domain in full (rest from reference TRBV5-1 and TRBJ2-1): KAGVTQTPRYLIKTRGQQVTLSCSPISGHRSVSWYQQTPGQGLQFLFEYFSETQRNKGNFPGRFSGRQFSNSRSEMNVSTLELGDSALYLCASSILAGGSYNEQFFGPGTRLTVL.

The gene calls are TRBV6-2 or TRBV6-3 and TRBJ1-6; D is unclear. V dropped 4 bases and J dropped 9 bases, with 7 bases sitting between them. The CDR3 spans 12 residues. Germline loops: CDR1 MNHEY, CDR2 SVGEGT. CDR3 in DNA: TGTGCCAGCAGTTCCAGACTTTCACCCCTCCACTTT. This translates into CASSSRLSPLHF.